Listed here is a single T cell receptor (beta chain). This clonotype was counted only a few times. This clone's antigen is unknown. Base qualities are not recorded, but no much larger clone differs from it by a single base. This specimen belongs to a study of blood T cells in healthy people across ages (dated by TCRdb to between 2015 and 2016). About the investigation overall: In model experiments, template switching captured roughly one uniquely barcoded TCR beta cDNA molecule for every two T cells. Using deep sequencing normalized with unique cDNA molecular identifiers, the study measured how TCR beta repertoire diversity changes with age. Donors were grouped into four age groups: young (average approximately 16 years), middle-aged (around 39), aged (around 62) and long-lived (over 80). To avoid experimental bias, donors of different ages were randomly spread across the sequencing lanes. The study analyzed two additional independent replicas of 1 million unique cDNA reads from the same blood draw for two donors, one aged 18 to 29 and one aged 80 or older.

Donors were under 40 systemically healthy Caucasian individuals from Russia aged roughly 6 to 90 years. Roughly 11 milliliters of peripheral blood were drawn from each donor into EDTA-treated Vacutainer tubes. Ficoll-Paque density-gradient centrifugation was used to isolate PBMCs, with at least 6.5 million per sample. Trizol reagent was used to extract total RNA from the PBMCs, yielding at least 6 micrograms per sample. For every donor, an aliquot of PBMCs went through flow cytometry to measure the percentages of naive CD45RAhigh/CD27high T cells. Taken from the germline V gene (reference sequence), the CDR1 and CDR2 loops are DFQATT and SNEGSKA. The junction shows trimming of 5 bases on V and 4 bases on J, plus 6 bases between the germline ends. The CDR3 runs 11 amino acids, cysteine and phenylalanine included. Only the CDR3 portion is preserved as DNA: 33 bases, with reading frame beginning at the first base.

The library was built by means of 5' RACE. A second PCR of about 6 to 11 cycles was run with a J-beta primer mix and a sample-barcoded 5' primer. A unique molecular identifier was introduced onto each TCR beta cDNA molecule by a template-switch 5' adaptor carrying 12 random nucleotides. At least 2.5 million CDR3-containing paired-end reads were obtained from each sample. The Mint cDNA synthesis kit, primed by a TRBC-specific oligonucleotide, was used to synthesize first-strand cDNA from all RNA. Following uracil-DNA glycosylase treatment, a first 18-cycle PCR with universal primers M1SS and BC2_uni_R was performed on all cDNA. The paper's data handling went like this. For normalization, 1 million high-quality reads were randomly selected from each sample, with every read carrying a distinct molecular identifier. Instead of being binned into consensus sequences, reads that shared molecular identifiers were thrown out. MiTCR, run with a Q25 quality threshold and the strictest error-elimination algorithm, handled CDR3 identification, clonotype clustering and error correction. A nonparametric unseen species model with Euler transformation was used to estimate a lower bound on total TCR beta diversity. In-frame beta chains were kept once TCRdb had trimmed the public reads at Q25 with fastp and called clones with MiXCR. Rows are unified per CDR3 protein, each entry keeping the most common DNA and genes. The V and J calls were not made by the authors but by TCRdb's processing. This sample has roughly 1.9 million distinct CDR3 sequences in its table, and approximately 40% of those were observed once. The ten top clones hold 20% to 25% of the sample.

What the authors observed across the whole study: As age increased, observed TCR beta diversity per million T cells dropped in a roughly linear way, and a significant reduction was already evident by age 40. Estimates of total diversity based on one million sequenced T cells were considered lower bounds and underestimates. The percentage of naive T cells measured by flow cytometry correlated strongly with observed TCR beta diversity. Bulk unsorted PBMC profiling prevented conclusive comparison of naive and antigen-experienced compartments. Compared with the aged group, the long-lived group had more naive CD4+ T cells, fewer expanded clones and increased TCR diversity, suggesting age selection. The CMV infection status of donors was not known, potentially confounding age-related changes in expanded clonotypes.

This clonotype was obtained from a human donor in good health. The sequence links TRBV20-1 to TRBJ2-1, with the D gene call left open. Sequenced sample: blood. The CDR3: CSAPGYNEQFF. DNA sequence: TGCAGTGCTCCGGGTTACAATGAGCAGTTCTTC.